Below, 5 T cell receptor beta chains from the same sample are listed, as sequenced in a study of OX40 agonist ivuxolimab in advanced cancers. The method was immunoSEQ multiplex PCR; TCRdb's version includes in-frame clones alone and lacks a portion of them. Among about 14,000 clones listed, roughly 85% were seen once. The starting material was CD4+ or CD8+ T cells sorted from blood, obtained in a trial of the OX40 agonist ivuxolimab. Source of these receptors: an adult with an advanced solid tumor such as melanoma, head and neck, liver or kidney cancer.

By sample fraction, this clone is large (0.1 to 1%). Other DNA sequences from this sample encode an identical CDR3 as well. The chain has TRBV7-8 and TRBJ1-3; perhaps TRBD1 as D (5 bases). Germline V lookup: CDR1 SGHVS, CDR2 FQNEAQ. The CDR3 length is 13 residues. V lost 3 bases, J lost 7 bases, and 10 bases lay in between. CDR3 DNA: TGTGCCAGCAGCTTGGGGGGGTGGAACACCATATATTTT. As protein: CASSLGGWNTIYF.

V usage is TRBV25-1 and J usage is TRBJ2-4, with TRBD2 matching over 7 bases. Germline loops: CDR1 MGHDK, CDR2 SYGVNS. The CDR3 runs 14 residues. V gave up 4 bases and J gave up 8 bases; unmatched junction bases: 8. The CDR3 region is CASSAAGEVDIQYF. CDR3 coding DNA: TGTGCCAGCAGTGCGGCGGGAGAAGTTGACATTCAGTACTTC.

This sequence joins TRBV2 and TRBJ1-4; no clear D gene. From germline, CDR1 is SNHLY and CDR2 FYNNEI. The CDR3 has 14 residues. Trimming took off 3 bases at V and 0 bases at J, with 5 bases between the two ends. In DNA form, the CDR3 reads TGTGCCAGCAGTGACAACCCAACTAATGAAAAACTGTTTTTT. Translating it yields CASSDNPTNEKLFF.

This chain joins TRBV11-3 and TRBJ2-1, with D perhaps assigned TRBD1 or TRBD2 (6 bases each). Trimming cost V 9 bases and J 4 bases, with 22 bases left between them. The germline V gene encodes CDR1 SGHNT and CDR2 YENEEA. The CDR3 sequence is 16 residues long. In nucleotides, the CDR3 is TGTGCCAGGGAATCGGGGGCGCGTAGCCAATACAATGAGCAGTTCTTC. This sequence encodes CARESGARSQYNEQFF.

The rearrangement uses TRBV27 and TRBJ2-1, with 13 bases aligning to TRBD2. The CDR3 consists of 15 residues. Germline-derived CDR1 and CDR2 are MNHEY and SMNVEV (reference sequence). V lost 8 bases and J lost 7; bases outside the gene matches: 8. The CDR3 protein is CASSGLAGVSNEQFF. CDR3 DNA: TGTGCCAGCTCCGGACTAGCGGGAGTTTCAAATGAGCAGTTCTTC.